These 24 T cell receptor beta chains share one sample of origin, sequenced in a study of coeliac disease. Assay: immunoSEQ multiplex PCR; the TCRdb copy retains only in-frame clones and omits some. There are about 4,500 clones in the sample; less than 65% occur only once, and 6% to 9.5% lies in the top ten. The source material was intraepithelial lymphocytes from the gut. These receptors were taken from a woman younger than 30 with active celiac disease.

This clone has a handful of counts. The chain links TRBV4-1 to TRBJ1-2; the match to TRBD1 covers 8 bases. The J segment lost 5 bases and the V segment lost 3 bases, leaving 5 bases of the junction unmatched. The germline CDR1 and CDR2 sequences are MGHRA and YSYEKL. This CDR3 comprises 14 residues. The CDR3, as DNA: TGCGCCAGCAGCCATGGACAGGGAGAATATGGCTACACCTTC. Amino acids: CASSHGQGEYGYTF.

This chain links TRBV5-8 with TRBJ2-5; 7 bases match TRBD1. Germline values: CDR1 SGHTS, CDR2 YDEGEE. J gave up 4 bases and V 4 bases, and 10 bases lay outside the gene matches. The CDR3 is made up of 15 amino acids. CDR3 in amino acids: CASSVTGATGETQYF. CDR3 bases: TGTGCCAGCAGCGTCACAGGGGCCACAGGAGAGACCCAGTACTTC.

The chain links TRBV28 to TRBJ1-2; the match to TRBD1 covers 7 bases. V was pared by 4 bases and J by 4 bases, with 18 bases of the junction left unmatched. Germline CDR1 and CDR2: MDHEN and SYDVKM. CDR3 length: 18 residues. The CDR3 is CASSSPSTGFSPPYGYTF. The CDR3 nucleotides read TGTGCCAGCAGTTCCCCATCGACAGGGTTCTCTCCTCCCTATGGCTACACCTTC.

This chain uses TRBV28 with TRBJ2-7; 9 nucleotides match TRBD2. The CDR3 runs to 15 residues. Losses at the gene ends were 5 bases for V and 3 bases for J; bases not matched to a gene: 8. Germline values: CDR1 MDHEN, CDR2 SYDVKM. This CDR3 is CASSTIAGDFYEQYF. For the CDR3, the DNA is TGTGCCAGCAGTACTATAGCGGGGGACTTCTACGAGCAGTACTTC. Drawing the rest from reference TRBV28 and TRBJ2-7, the complete variable domain is DVKVTQSSRYLVKRTGEKVFLECVQDMDHENMFWYRQDPGLGLRLIYFSYDVKMKEKGDIPEGYSVSREKKERFSLILESASTNQTSMYLCASSTIAGDFYEQYFGPGTRLTVT.

The V gene is TRBV5-1, the J gene TRBJ1-2, with D perhaps TRBD1 (6 bases). This CDR3 has 15 residues. Trimming took 4 bases from V and 4 from J, leaving 17 bases between them. CDR1 is SGHRS and CDR2 is YFSETQ in the germline V gene. This CDR3 reads CASSLDRFPLYGYTF. DNA for the CDR3: TGCGCCAGCAGCCTCGACAGGTTCCCACTCTATGGCTACACCTTC.

This clone was detected once. The chain joins TRBV6-5 to TRBJ2-5; 9 nucleotides agree with TRBD2. Germline CDR1 MNHEY, CDR2 SVGAGI. This CDR3 region has 15 residues. Losses at the gene ends were 8 bases for V and 14 bases for J; bases not matched to a gene: 21. In DNA form, the CDR3 reads TGTGCCAGCGCAGAGGCGGGGGGGTTAGCCTACGAGCAATACTTC. Translation gives CASAEAGGLAYEQYF.

In its sample, this clone was seen a few times. The chain links TRBV19 to TRBJ1-1; no firm D call. The CDR3 contains 15 residues. Germline CDR1 and CDR2: LNHDA and SQIVND (reference sequence). With 5 bases removed from V and 4 bases from J, the gap between germline ends came to 17 bases. The CDR3 coding sequence is TGTGCCAGTAGTCGTCGGCGGGAGGTGGGCACTGAAGCTTTCTTT. Its protein is CASSRRREVGTEAFF. Full variable domain (remainder filled in from reference TRBV19 and TRBJ1-1): DGGITQSPKYLFRKEGQNVTLSCEQNLNHDAMYWYRQDPGQGLRLIYYSQIVNDFQKGDIAEGYSVSREKKESFPLTVTSAQKNPTAFYLCASSRRREVGTEAFFGQGTRLTVV.

This clone was counted a few times. The chain links TRBV9 to TRBJ2-3; D may be TRBD2 (6 bases). V lost 2 bases, J lost 3 bases, and 13 bases lay in between. The CDR3 totals 15 residues. Germline CDR1 reads SGDLS; CDR2 reads YYNGEE. CDR3 residues: CASSVWEATTDTQYF. The CDR3 nucleotides are TGTGCCAGCAGCGTTTGGGAGGCGACGACAGATACGCAGTATTTT.

This clone is labeled as large. The chain uses TRBV10-1 and TRBJ1-5; 9 bases are shared with TRBD1. This CDR3 comprises 15 residues. The V and J ends lost 5 bases and 6 bases, in that order; junction bases with no gene match: 8. Germline-derived CDR1 and CDR2 are WNHNN and SYGVQD (reference sequence). DNA for the CDR3: TGCGCCAGCAGTCCGGGACAGGGTGTATGTCAGCCCCAGCATTTT. Translating it yields CASSPGQGVCQPQHF.

This sequence joins TRBV13 and TRBJ1-2; D not resolved. Germline CDR1 is PRHDT and CDR2 is FYEKMQ (reference sequence). The CDR3 is 13 residues long. Between the trimmed V and J ends, which lost 3 bases and 2 bases, there was a span of 7 bases. For the CDR3, the DNA is TGTGCCAGCAGCTTCGCGGAGAACTATGGCTACACCTTC. This translates into CASSFAENYGYTF.

V usage is TRBV19 and J usage is TRBJ1-5, with D possibly matching TRBD1 (6 bases). Per germline, CDR1 LNHDA and CDR2 SQIVND (reference sequence). The V and J ends lost 6 bases and 0 bases respectively, with 15 bases between them. The CDR3 sequence is 16 residues long. Here the CDR3 DNA reads TGTGCCAGTAGAAGAACAGGGATTTATAGCAATCAGCCCCAGCATTTT. It codes for CASRRTGIYSNQPQHF.

In DNA, the CDR3 is TGTGCCAGCAGTTTCCGACCCCCCCACGCGACAGGGTCTAACACCGGGGAGCTGTTTTTT. This translates into CASSFRPPHATGSNTGELFF. V usage is TRBV27 and J usage is TRBJ2-2, with 7 bases identical to TRBD1. The junction had 18 bases not matched to a gene; V was cut back by 3 bases and J by 2 bases. The CDR3 is made up of 20 amino acids. Germline-derived CDR1 and CDR2 are MNHEY and SMNVEV (reference sequence).

This clone was seen more than once but under ten times. The chain combines TRBV27 with TRBJ2-1; 7 bases map to TRBD1. V shed 3 bases, J shed 4 bases, and the junction held 3 bases outside the gene matches. The CDR3 consists of 14 residues. Germline CDR1 reads MNHEY; CDR2 reads SMNVEV (reference sequence). This CDR3 reads CASSLGTEYNEQFF. The CDR3, as DNA: TGTGCCAGCAGTTTGGGGACAGAGTACAATGAGCAGTTCTTC.

A single count supports this clone. Here the CDR3 reads CASSAGTSGSYEQFF. CDR3 DNA: TGTGCCAGCAGCGCCGGGACTAGCGGGAGCTATGAGCAGTTCTTC. V usage is TRBV7-9 and J usage is TRBJ2-1; 14 nucleotides agree with TRBD2. Trimming took 5 bases from V and 8 from J; bases not matched to a gene: 5. The CDR3 has 15 residues. From germline, CDR1 is SEHNR and CDR2 FQNEAQ (reference sequence).

The chain uses TRBV7-9 and TRBJ1-1, with no clear D. Between the trimmed V and J ends, which lost 3 bases and 0 bases, there was a span of 5 bases. Germline V gives CDR1 SEHNR, CDR2 FQNEAQ (reference sequence). There are 13 residues in the CDR3. CDR3 bases: TGTGCCAGCAGCTTCGGGTTGAACACTGAAGCTTTCTTT. This sequence encodes CASSFGLNTEAFF.

The chain carries TRBV7-8 and TRBJ2-7; the match to TRBD2 covers 7 bases. The germline CDR1 and CDR2 sequences are SGHVS and FQNEAQ. V was pared by 1 base and J by 3 bases, with 6 bases of the junction left unmatched. CDR3 length: 15 amino acids. CDR3 region: CASSLGGGADYEQYF. CDR3 sequence (DNA): TGTGCCAGCAGCTTAGGGGGAGGGGCCGACTACGAGCAGTACTTC.

This chain links TRBV2 with TRBJ1-2; D may be TRBD1 (5 bases). This CDR3 spans 14 amino acids. V was shortened by 8 bases and J by 5 bases, with 18 bases between the two germline ends. Germline CDR1 SNHLY, CDR2 FYNNEI. As DNA, the CDR3 is TGTGCCAGCCCTACGGGGGACCTCTATTATGGCTACACCTTC. Translation gives CASPTGDLYYGYTF.

The genes are TRBV19 and TRBJ1-2; D remains ambiguous. Trimming took 5 bases from V and 8 from J, leaving 12 bases between them. This CDR3 has 12 amino acids. Germline V gene lookup returns CDR1 LNHDA and CDR2 SQIVND (reference sequence). In nucleotides, the CDR3 is TGTGCCAGTAGTGGAGTGGCTGGGGGCTACACCTTC. Its protein is CASSGVAGGYTF. The complete variable domain, with remaining parts taken from reference TRBV19 and TRBJ1-2, reads DGGITQSPKYLFRKEGQNVTLSCEQNLNHDAMYWYRQDPGQGLRLIYYSQIVNDFQKGDIAEGYSVSREKKESFPLTVTSAQKNPTAFYLCASSGVAGGYTFGSGTRLTVV.

The rearrangement uses TRBV9 and TRBJ1-3; TRBD1 is a possible D gene (6 bases). With 0 bases removed from V and 0 bases from J, the gap between germline ends came to 7 bases. The CDR3 loop spans 15 amino acids. CDR1 is SGDLS and CDR2 is YYNGEE in the germline V gene. Here the CDR3 reads CASSVGGHSGNTIYF. The CDR3 DNA follows: TGTGCCAGCAGCGTAGGGGGACACTCTGGAAACACCATATATTTT.

The J gene is TRBJ2-7, the V gene TRBV6-1; 7 bases are a match to TRBD1. This CDR3 is 15 amino acids long. Germline CDR1 MNHNS, CDR2 SASEGT. V gave up 7 bases and J gave up 5 bases; unmatched junction bases: 14. The CDR3 DNA sequence: TGTGCCAGCACCAGAACAGGGGCTCAGTGGCACGAGCAGTACTTC. It specifies CASTRTGAQWHEQYF.

The gene calls are TRBV27 and TRBJ2-1; 13 nucleotides align to TRBD2. The V segment lost 3 bases and the J segment 7 bases; nucleotides outside the gene matches: 9. From germline, CDR1 is MNHEY and CDR2 SMNVEV (reference sequence). This CDR3 has 17 residues. The chain's CDR3 is CASSFSRTSGSSNEQFF. The CDR3 coding sequence is TGTGCCAGCAGTTTCTCGAGGACTAGCGGGAGTTCAAATGAGCAGTTCTTC.

The genes are TRBV12-5 and TRBJ1-3, with D tentatively TRBD1 (6 bases). CDR3 length: 15 residues. CDR1 is LGHNT, CDR2 FRNRAP, per germline. Trimming removed 1 base at V and 0 bases at J, with 7 bases between. As DNA, the CDR3 is TGTGCTAGTGGTTTGGGACAGGTCTCTGGAAACACCATATATTTT. It is translated as CASGLGQVSGNTIYF.

This chain joins TRBV9 and TRBJ2-1; 10 bases are a match to TRBD2. Germline CDR1 is SGDLS and CDR2 is YYNGEE. This CDR3 has 16 residues. Unmatched junction bases numbered 11, after V lost 4 bases and J lost 7 bases. CDR3 sequence: CASSPRSSGSLNEQFF. CDR3 bases: TGTGCCAGCAGCCCTCGATCTAGCGGGAGTCTTAATGAGCAGTTCTTC. The complete variable domain, with remaining parts taken from reference TRBV9 and TRBJ2-1, reads DSGVTQTPKHLITATGQRVTLRCSPRSGDLSVYWYQQSLDQGLQFLIQYYNGEERAKGNILERFSAQQFPDLHSELNLSSLELGDSALYFCASSPRSSGSLNEQFFGPGTRLTVL.

The gene calls are TRBV27 and TRBJ2-1, with D perhaps TRBD1 (5 bases). V gave up 3 bases and J gave up 7 bases, with 10 bases separating them. Germline assignment: CDR1 MNHEY and CDR2 SMNVEV (reference sequence). This CDR3 region has 13 residues. The chain's CDR3 is CASSFSGINEQFF. The DNA for the CDR3 is TGTGCCAGCAGTTTCTCAGGGATAAATGAGCAGTTCTTC.